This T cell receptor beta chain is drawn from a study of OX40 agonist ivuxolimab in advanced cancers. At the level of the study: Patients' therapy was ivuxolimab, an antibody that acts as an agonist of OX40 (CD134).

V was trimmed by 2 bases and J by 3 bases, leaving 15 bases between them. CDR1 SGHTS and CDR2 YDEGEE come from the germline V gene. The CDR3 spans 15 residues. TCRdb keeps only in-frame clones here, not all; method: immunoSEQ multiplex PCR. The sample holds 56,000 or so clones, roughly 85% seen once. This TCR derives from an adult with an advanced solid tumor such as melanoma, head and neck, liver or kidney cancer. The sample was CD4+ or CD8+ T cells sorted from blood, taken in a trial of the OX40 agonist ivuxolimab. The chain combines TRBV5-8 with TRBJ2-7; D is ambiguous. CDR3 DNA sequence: TGTGCCAGCAGCTTCATGCCAGCAGGAGACTACGAGCAGTACTTC. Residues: CASSFMPAGDYEQYF.